This T cell receptor (beta chain) was sequenced for a study of vaccination and CD4 T cells after COVID-19. Study context: Two of the convalescents were Hispanic, and convalescents were six males and four females. Control cultures received a CEFX pool, an HIV-1 Nef pool, or no peptide. Study results and limitations: Relatively few convalescent patients were studied; early post-infection timepoints were not included.

At the Johns Hopkins FTIC core, DNA taken from cultured CD4+ T cells was sequenced by way of the Oncomine TCR Beta short-read assay. Researchers extracted genomic DNA from CD4+ T cells that had been cultured. TCRdb fed the PCR reads into MiXCR, producing one record per CDR3 protein. The data contain 15,000 or so distinct CDR3 sequences, about 54% of them seen just once; the ten biggest clones take up around 15%. Indicated treatment: roughly 11-day PBMC culture with coronavirus spike peptide pools or control peptides (ViraFEST assay). With regard to this clonotype: Its specificity is unknown.

Specimen: CD4+ T cells from blood, cultured in vitro. The clonotype was recovered from a human donor who had recovered from COVID-19.

CDR3 protein: CSARDPLANGETQYF. Written as DNA, the CDR3 is TGCAGTGCTAGAGATCCCCTAGCGAACGGGGAGACCCAGTACTTC. The genes are TRBV20-1 and TRBJ2-5; D perhaps matches TRBD2 (6 bases). The CDR3 spans 15 residues. In germline, CDR1 is DFQATT, CDR2 SNEGSKA (reference sequence). The V gene lost 0 bases and the J gene lost 5 bases, with 16 bases spanning the gap.